The 20 T cell receptor beta chains below come from one sample, sequenced in a study of blood T cell repertoires in COVID-19. Only in-frame clones appear in the TCRdb table, and some are missing; sequencing was by immunoSEQ multiplex PCR. The table includes about 250,000 clones, 70% to 80% detected once. The sample taken for sequencing was peripheral blood. The receptors stem from a woman aged 80 or older with acute or convalescent COVID-19.

This chain uses TRBV19 with TRBJ2-4, with a weak D call TRBD2 (5 bases). The germline CDR1 and CDR2 sequences are LNHDA and SQIVND (reference sequence). The CDR3 has 14 amino acids. The V end lost 9 bases, the J end lost 9 bases, and 21 bases lay between the germline ends. In nucleotides, the CDR3 is TGTGCCAGCAGTTCAGGCGGGTGGAAGAGCATTCAGTACTTC. This translates into CASSSGGWKSIQYF.

This chain links TRBV3-1 (or the pseudogene TRBV3-2) with TRBJ2-7; 10 nucleotides line up with TRBD2. After removal of 4 bases from V and 6 bases from J, the junction contained 6 bases not matched to a gene. Germline CDR1 LGHDT, CDR2 YNNKEL (reference sequence). The CDR3 is 14 residues long. Here the CDR3 DNA reads TGTGCCAGCAGCCCCCTAGCGGGAGTGGGCGAGCAGTACTTC. It is translated as CASSPLAGVGEQYF.

The J gene is TRBJ2-6, the V gene TRBV3-1 (or the pseudogene TRBV3-2); D might be TRBD1 (5 bases). There are 18 residues in the CDR3. V lost 1 base and J lost 5, with 18 bases in between. Germline CDR1 is LGHDT and CDR2 is YNNKEL (reference sequence). CDR3 sequence: CASSQGAPGLSWANVLTF. CDR3 sequence (DNA): TGTGCCAGCAGCCAAGGGGCACCAGGGTTGAGTTGGGCCAACGTCCTGACTTTC.

The chain is built from TRBV28 and TRBJ1-4, with a tentative D call TRBD1 (6 bases). Germline V lookup: CDR1 MDHEN, CDR2 SYDVKM. Trimming stripped 7 bases from V and 8 bases from J, with 14 bases between. The CDR3 extends over 13 amino acids. The chain's CDR3 is CASTLTGPEKLFF. The DNA of the CDR3 is TGTGCCAGCACCTTGACAGGTCCCGAAAAACTGTTTTTT.

The chain recombines TRBV20-1 with TRBJ2-1; D might be TRBD2 (6 bases). Trimming pared 3 bases from V and 3 bases from J, leaving 9 bases between. This CDR3 is 13 amino acids long. Germline V lookup: CDR1 DFQATT, CDR2 SNEGSKA (reference sequence). The CDR3 spells CSASTSSYNEQFF. The CDR3 DNA follows: TGCAGTGCTAGTACTAGCAGCTACAATGAGCAGTTCTTC.

This clone was observed once. This rearrangement joins TRBV27 to TRBJ1-6, with D possibly TRBD1 on 5 matching bases. V was cut by 2 bases and J by 0 bases, with 11 bases left in between. The CDR3 runs 17 residues. Germline V gives CDR1 MNHEY, CDR2 SMNVEV (reference sequence). The CDR3 DNA is TGTGCCAGCAGTTTAAGGGGTCGGAGCTCCTATAATTCACCCCTCCACTTT. Amino acid sequence: CASSLRGRSSYNSPLHF.

On this clone itself: The sample carries other DNA sequences with the same CDR3. The chain links TRBV7-9 to TRBJ1-1, with D possibly being TRBD1 (5 bases). Germline V CDR1 and CDR2: SEHNR, FQNEAQ (reference sequence). V dropped 2 bases and J dropped 1 base, with 8 bases sitting between them. The CDR3 has 14 amino acids. The CDR3 protein is CASSLTTGNTEAFF. Here the CDR3 DNA reads TGTGCCAGCAGCTTAACAACAGGGAACACTGAAGCTTTCTTT. The whole variable domain, remainder taken from reference TRBV7-9 and TRBJ1-1, is DTGVSQNPRHKITKRGQNVTFRCDPISEHNRLYWYRQTLGQGPEFLTYFQNEAQLEKSRLLSDRFSAERPKGSFSTLEIQRTEQGDSAMYLCASSLTTGNTEAFFGQGTRLTVV.

In this sample, this clone turned up a few times. V usage is TRBV6-5 and J usage is TRBJ1-6, with unresolved D. CDR3 length equals 15 residues. CDR1 MNHEY and CDR2 SVGAGI come from the germline V gene. Trimming shortened V by 3 bases and J by 5 bases, and 11 bases separated the two germline ends. CDR3 amino acids: CASSYWAADNSPLHF. The CDR3 DNA reads TGTGCCAGCAGTTATTGGGCAGCAGATAATTCACCCCTCCACTTT.

V gene TRBV19 combines with J gene TRBJ2-7, with 11 bases matching TRBD2. The V and J ends lost 6 bases and 2 bases, in that order; junction bases with no gene match: 3. The CDR3 is 14 residues long. The germline gives CDR1 LNHDA, CDR2 SQIVND (reference sequence). CDR3 nucleotide sequence: TGTGCCAGTAGGCAACTAGCGGGAGCCTACGAGCAGTACTTC. It is translated as CASRQLAGAYEQYF.

The CDR3 reads CASSLVPILAGAYEQYF. CDR3 coding DNA: TGTGCCAGCAGCTTAGTCCCCATATTAGCGGGGGCGTACGAGCAGTACTTC. The chain uses TRBV7-2 and TRBJ2-7; 9 positions agree with TRBD2. Unmatched junction bases numbered 11, after V lost 1 base and J lost 4 bases. The CDR3 has 17 residues. Per the germline V gene, CDR1 is SGHTA and CDR2 is FQGNSA. Complete variable domain (other parts from reference TRBV7-2 and TRBJ2-7): GAGVSQSPSNKVTEKGKDVELRCDPISGHTALYWYRQSLGQGLEFLIYFQGNSAPDKSGLPSDRFSAERTGGSVSTLTIQRTQQEDSAVYLCASSLVPILAGAYEQYFGPGTRLTVT.

The chain couples TRBV7-5 to TRBJ1-3; the table's D call TRBD1 went unverified against the DNA. TRBV7-5 is reported as a pseudogene. This CDR3 spans 16 amino acids. The CDR3 loop is CARSLVTRGSGNTIYF. The DNA for the CDR3 is TGTGCCAGAAGCTTAGTAACCAGGGGATCGGGAAACACCATATATTTT.

The chain has TRBV3-1 (or the pseudogene TRBV3-2) and TRBJ2-3; 10 nucleotides align to TRBD2. CDR3 length equals 15 residues. Germline V gene data show CDR1 as LGHDT and CDR2 as YNNKEL (reference sequence). J gave up 5 bases and V 8 bases, and 10 bases lay outside the gene matches. The CDR3 loop reads CASGKAGGRGDTQYF. Here the CDR3 DNA reads TGTGCCAGCGGAAAAGCGGGGGGGCGTGGAGATACGCAGTATTTT.

The chain couples TRBV5-1 to TRBJ1-1; 7 bases line up with TRBD1. CDR3 length equals 16 residues. J was trimmed by 4 bases and V by 2 bases; bases with no gene match: 11. Germline loops: CDR1 SGHRS, CDR2 YFSETQ. CDR3 amino acids: CASSLNPTGLITEAFF. The CDR3 DNA sequence: TGCGCCAGCAGCTTAAACCCGACAGGGTTGATCACTGAAGCTTTCTTT.

V gene TRBV28 combines with J gene TRBJ2-1; 9 bases align to TRBD2. This CDR3 spans 16 amino acids. Germline V gene sequence: CDR1 MDHEN, CDR2 SYDVKM. V dropped 2 bases and J dropped 3; count of bases not matched to a gene: 5. CDR3 nucleotides: TGTGCCAGCAGTTTAGGGCTAGCGGGGTACTACAATGAGCAGTTCTTC. Its translation is CASSLGLAGYYNEQFF.

The rearrangement uses TRBV19 and TRBJ1-2, with D perhaps matching TRBD1 (6 bases). V shed 8 bases and J shed 1 base, with 11 bases lying between them. CDR3 length: 13 residues. The germline V gene has CDR1 LNHDA and CDR2 SQIVND (reference sequence). The CDR3, as DNA: TGTGCCAGTCATGACAGGATTAACTATGGCTACACCTTC. Protein product: CASHDRINYGYTF.

This rearrangement joins TRBV4-3 to TRBJ2-7; TRBD2 aligns across 9 bases. V dropped 2 bases and J dropped 2; count of bases not matched to a gene: 4. The CDR3 has 15 amino acids. CDR1 and CDR2 (germline): LGHNA, YSLEER. CDR3 amino acids: CASSQRSGGPYEQYF. As DNA, the CDR3 is TGCGCCAGCAGCCAACGTAGCGGGGGTCCCTACGAGCAGTACTTC.

The genes are TRBV12-3 or TRBV12-4 and TRBJ1-5; 8 bases fit TRBD1. V lost 8 bases, J lost 11 bases, and 11 bases stayed unmatched. This CDR3 is built from 13 residues. The CDR3 region has the DNA TGTGCCAGCCGGAGGACAGGGAGTTCGGCCCAGCATTTT. It yields the protein CASRRTGSSAQHF.

The chain couples TRBV7-2 to TRBJ2-7; 12 bases map to TRBD2. CDR3 size: 16 residues. CDR1 and CDR2 (germline): SGHTA, FQGNSA. Germline trimming cut 5 bases from V and 3 bases from J; bases unmatched to any gene: 8. The CDR3 nucleotides read TGTGCCAGCAGCCTATTTGCTAGCGGGGGGGTCTACGAGCAGTACTTC. Protein sequence: CASSLFASGGVYEQYF.

This chain joins TRBV5-1 and TRBJ2-3, with TRBD2 matching over 13 bases. Germline values: CDR1 SGHRS, CDR2 YFSETQ. The trim removed 5 bases at V and 6 bases at J, leaving 6 bases unmatched. This CDR3 region has 15 residues. The CDR3 loop reads CASSTSGGDGDTQYF. The CDR3 nucleotides read TGCGCCAGCAGTACTAGCGGGGGGGACGGGGATACGCAGTATTTT.

The genes are TRBV18 and TRBJ2-5, with D uncertain. Trimming removed 3 bases at V and 5 bases at J, with 13 bases between. This CDR3 is built from 14 residues. Germline loops: CDR1 KGHSH, CDR2 LQKENI. Here the CDR3 DNA reads TGTGCCAGCTCACCCACAGCACCAAGGGAGACCCAGTACTTC. This encodes CASSPTAPRETQYF.